The 23 T cell receptor beta chains in this list originate from one sample, sequenced in a study of cytotoxic CD8 clonotypes in ibrutinib-treated CLL. Here immunoSEQ multiplex PCR was the method, and the copy in TCRdb shows in-frame clones only, minus some. The data show about 68,000 clones, around 68% seen once. The sequencing here drew on PBMCs, taken after 12 months of ibrutinib treatment. Receptor source: a human donor with chronic lymphocytic leukemia.

This clone was counted once. The J gene is TRBJ1-2, the V gene TRBV6-4, with 12 bases matching TRBD1. CDR3 length: 15 residues. The germline V gene has CDR1 MRHNA and CDR2 SNTAGT. Losses at the gene ends were 4 bases for V and 4 bases for J; bases not matched to a gene: 4. CDR3 loop: CASSGGTGGAYGYTF. The CDR3 DNA sequence: TGTGCCAGCAGTGGTGGGACAGGGGGCGCCTATGGCTACACCTTC.

The chain couples TRBV6-6 to TRBJ2-7; 8 positions agree with TRBD1. This CDR3 contains 12 residues. Germline V gene lookup returns CDR1 MNHNY and CDR2 SVGAGI (reference sequence). The junction had 3 bases not matched to a gene; V was cut back by 8 bases and J by 3 bases. The CDR3 protein is CASGTGGYEQYF. The CDR3 region has the DNA TGTGCCAGCGGAACAGGGGGCTACGAGCAGTACTTC.

The chain combines TRBV7-2 with TRBJ1-4; TRBD1 is a possible D gene (5 bases). This CDR3 spans 17 amino acids. From germline, CDR1 is SGHTA and CDR2 FQGNSA. V was clipped by 1 base and J by 2 bases, with 14 bases between them. The CDR3 nucleotides read TGTGCCAGCAGCTTAGGCGACAGCTTAAGCACTAATGAAAAACTGTTTTTT. Amino acid sequence: CASSLGDSLSTNEKLFF.

V is TRBV5-1 and J is TRBJ1-1; 9 nucleotides match TRBD1. V lost 3 bases to trimming and J lost 1 base; unmatched junction nucleotides: 4. This CDR3 contains 15 residues. Germline V gene data show CDR1 as SGHRS and CDR2 as YFSETQ. The CDR3 sequence is CASSSVGQGNTEAFF. The CDR3 DNA reads as TGCGCCAGCAGCTCCGTGGGACAGGGGAACACTGAAGCTTTCTTT.

This rearrangement joins TRBV5-4 to TRBJ2-4; 8 bases map to TRBD1. This CDR3 comprises 13 residues. Losses at the gene ends were 7 bases for V and 5 bases for J; bases not matched to a gene: 5. Germline CDR1 reads SGHNT; CDR2 reads YYREEE (reference sequence). Written as DNA, the CDR3 is TGTGCCAGCGGGGTGACAGGGGAAAACATTCAGTACTTC. Amino acids: CASGVTGENIQYF.

The V and J genes are TRBV4-1 and TRBJ1-5; D is undetermined. CDR3 length equals 13 residues. V gave up 6 bases and J gave up 3 bases, with 9 bases separating them. Germline-derived CDR1 and CDR2 are MGHRA and YSYEKL. CDR3 protein: CASSSPNNQPQHF. DNA of the CDR3: TGCGCCAGCAGTTCCCCTAACAATCAGCCCCAGCATTTT.

This chain uses TRBV30 with TRBJ1-5; 11 nucleotides align to TRBD1. The germline V gene has CDR1 GTSNPN and CDR2 SVGIG (reference sequence). V lost 0 bases, J lost 5 bases, and 3 bases stayed unmatched. This CDR3 has 15 residues. The CDR3 loop reads CAWSVPGQGDQPQHF. The CDR3 DNA is TGTGCCTGGAGTGTACCGGGACAGGGGGATCAGCCCCAGCATTTT.

The V call is TRBV6-1, the J call TRBJ1-1, with D hard to call. Trimming pared 10 bases from V and 4 bases from J, leaving 19 bases between. The CDR3 totals 14 residues. The germline CDR1 and CDR2 sequences are MNHNS and SASEGT. CDR3 residues: CANSGGGRATEAFF. In DNA form, the CDR3 reads TGTGCCAACTCAGGAGGAGGGAGGGCCACTGAAGCTTTCTTT.

By frequency in the sample, this clone is medium-sized. CDR3 sequence: CASSLGTGRDEQYF. The CDR3 bases are TGTGCCAGCAGCCTCGGGACAGGGCGGGACGAGCAGTACTTC. The chain recombines TRBV7-8 with TRBJ2-7; TRBD1 agrees at 9 bases. Germline CDR1 reads SGHVS; CDR2 reads FQNEAQ. The CDR3 covers 14 residues. V shed 5 bases, J shed 5 bases, and the junction held 7 bases outside the gene matches.

This clone was seen more than once but under ten times. The rearrangement uses TRBV5-1 and TRBJ1-2; 8 bases align to TRBD1. Trimming removed 4 bases from V and 2 bases from J; junction bases left unmatched: 13. Germline CDR1 is SGHRS and CDR2 is YFSETQ. The CDR3 spans 17 residues. For the CDR3, the DNA is TGCGCCAGCAGCACCGGACAGGGTGTAGAGGTAAACTATGGCTACACCTTC. Amino acids: CASSTGQGVEVNYGYTF.

This rearrangement joins TRBV15 to TRBJ2-5; D unresolved. The germline V gene has CDR1 LNHNV and CDR2 YYDKDF (reference sequence). The CDR3 is made up of 14 amino acids. V was clipped by 0 bases and J by 4 bases, with 9 bases between them. The CDR3, as DNA: TGTGCCACCAGCAGAGAACCCGGCGGAGAGACCCAGTACTTC. It yields the protein CATSREPGGETQYF.

The chain recombines TRBV7-9 with TRBJ2-2; no clear D gene. V was trimmed by 1 base and J by 4 bases, leaving 4 bases between them. Looked up from germline, CDR1 is SEHNR and CDR2 is FQNEAQ (reference sequence). The CDR3 extends over 13 amino acids. The CDR3 sequence: CASSLVPTGELFF. The DNA of the CDR3 is TGTGCCAGCAGCTTAGTGCCCACCGGGGAGCTGTTTTTT.

This clone was observed a handful of times. This chain links TRBV7-9 with TRBJ1-2; 12 bases align to TRBD1. Germline V gives CDR1 SEHNR, CDR2 FQNEAQ (reference sequence). The CDR3 length is 16 residues. J gave up 4 bases and V 5 bases, and 8 bases lay outside the gene matches. The CDR3 DNA reads as TGTGCCAGCAGCCGGTGGGACAGGGGGCAGGTCTATGGCTACACCTTC. Its protein is CASSRWDRGQVYGYTF.

The chain links TRBV5-1 to TRBJ2-7, with 10 bases fitting TRBD2. Looked up from germline, CDR1 is SGHRS and CDR2 is YFSETQ. After removal of 2 bases from V and 0 bases from J, the junction contained 5 bases not matched to a gene. CDR3 length: 16 residues. As DNA, the CDR3 is TGCGCCAGCAGCTTTTCTCTAGCGGGGGACTCCTACGAGCAGTACTTC. This sequence encodes CASSFSLAGDSYEQYF.

The chain joins TRBV7-9 to TRBJ1-2; D is unclear. The CDR3 consists of 18 residues. Trimming cost V 2 bases and J 1 base, with 20 bases left between them. Germline V CDR1 and CDR2: SEHNR, FQNEAQ (reference sequence). This CDR3 is CASSLRGRSLLDNYGYTF. The CDR3 DNA follows: TGTGCCAGCAGCTTAAGAGGGAGATCACTTCTAGATAACTATGGCTACACCTTC.

J is TRBJ1-1 and V is TRBV5-6; tentative D call: TRBD1 (6 bases). Looked up from germline, CDR1 is SGHDT and CDR2 is YYEEEE. The CDR3 loop spans 13 amino acids. V was trimmed by 5 bases and J by 6 bases, leaving 14 bases between them. CDR3 protein: CASSFTGFAEAFF. The DNA for the CDR3 is TGTGCCAGCAGTTTCACAGGGTTCGCTGAAGCTTTCTTT.

The chain is built from TRBV10-3 and TRBJ1-2, with D possibly TRBD1 on 6 matching bases. The CDR3 has 14 amino acids. Germline V CDR1 and CDR2: ENHRY, SYGVKD. Trimming left V 0 bases short and J 6 bases short, with 11 bases between. The CDR3 is CAISESEGDNGYTF. The CDR3 coding sequence is TGTGCCATCAGTGAGTCAGAGGGGGACAATGGCTACACCTTC.

The chain recombines TRBV9 with TRBJ2-7, with 9 bases aligning to TRBD1. Germline CDR1 and CDR2: SGDLS and YYNGEE. Trimming cost V 2 bases and J 3 bases; bases outside gene matches: 6. The length of the CDR3 is 15 residues. The CDR3 DNA reads as TGTGCCAGCAGCGTGGGACAGGGCGAATTCTACGAGCAGTACTTC. This translates into CASSVGQGEFYEQYF.

The chain employs TRBV6-5 and TRBJ2-1; D is perhaps TRBD1 or TRBD2 (5 bases each). V lost 8 bases and J 8 bases, leaving 19 bases between the germline ends. This CDR3 contains 14 residues. Germline CDR1 and CDR2: MNHEY and SVGAGI. CDR3 residues: CASRSGPGSYEQFF. The CDR3, as DNA: TGTGCCAGCCGGTCGGGACCGGGTTCTTATGAGCAGTTCTTC.

This chain joins TRBV19 and TRBJ1-2; D possibly corresponds to TRBD1 (5 bases). The V gene lost 7 bases and the J gene lost 10 bases, with 22 bases spanning the gap. This CDR3 region has 14 residues. Germline assignment: CDR1 LNHDA and CDR2 SQIVND (reference sequence). The CDR3 here is CASIGAEGRDHYTF. The DNA for the CDR3 is TGTGCCAGTATCGGCGCGGAGGGCCGGGACCACTACACCTTC.

The J gene is TRBJ1-5, the V gene TRBV2, with D uncertain. The ends were cut back, 6 bases at V and 4 bases at J, with 13 bases in the middle. Germline values: CDR1 SNHLY, CDR2 FYNNEI. This CDR3 has 14 amino acids. The CDR3 nucleotides read TGTGCCAGCAGCTGGGAGAACGGGAATCAGCCCCAGCATTTT. As protein: CASSWENGNQPQHF.

In this sample, this clone turned up a few times. The J gene is TRBJ1-1, the V gene TRBV5-1, with TRBD1 identical over 9 bases. V lost 2 bases, J lost 5 bases, and 7 bases stayed unmatched. The CDR3 runs 15 residues. Germline CDR1 and CDR2: SGHRS and YFSETQ. CDR3 nucleotide sequence: TGCGCCAGCAGCTTAGGGACAGGGAGAGGGACTGAAGCTTTCTTT. Translated, it gives CASSLGTGRGTEAFF.

The table lists this clone with a count of one. J is TRBJ2-2 and V is TRBV5-1, with unresolved D. Germline values: CDR1 SGHRS, CDR2 YFSETQ. The CDR3 is 14 amino acids. Trimming stripped 0 bases from V and 1 base from J, with 4 bases between. DNA for the CDR3: TGCGCCAGCAGCTTGGTCATGAACACCGGGGAGCTGTTTTTT. This encodes CASSLVMNTGELFF.